These 24 T cell receptor beta chains originate from one sample sequenced in a study of identical twins. TCRdb used MiXCR to reprocess the 5' RACE reads, holding one entry per CDR3 protein. The data show approximately 600,000 distinct CDR3 sequences, just under 10% seen once. These same records also appear under a second study, on yellow fever vaccine responses in identical twins.

Sequencing was performed on PBMCs. Every receptor here comes from a young woman in good health.

The chain joins TRBV3-1 to TRBJ2-1; 8 nucleotides align to TRBD1. Unmatched junction bases numbered 15, after V lost 6 bases and J lost 8 bases. Germline-derived CDR1 and CDR2 are LGHDT and YNNKEL (reference sequence). The CDR3 has 16 residues. DNA of the CDR3: TGTGCCAGCAGGGATACCGGGACAGGACGGATAGATGAGCAGTTCTTC. This translates into CASRDTGTGRIDEQFF.

The J gene is TRBJ2-7, the V gene TRBV3-1; D is perhaps TRBD2 (5 bases). The CDR3 is 13 amino acids. Germline V CDR1 and CDR2: LGHDT, YNNKEL (reference sequence). V was pared by 3 bases and J by 7 bases, with 13 bases between. The CDR3 sequence is CASSHARSGEQYF. In DNA form, the CDR3 reads TGTGCCAGCAGCCATGCAAGGTCGGGAGAGCAGTACTTC.

V is TRBV14 and J is TRBJ1-3; D gene ambiguous. The CDR3 totals 16 residues. Germline assignment: CDR1 SGHDN and CDR2 FVKESK. Trimming stripped 2 bases from V and 9 bases from J, with 20 bases between. The CDR3 coding sequence is TGTGCCAGCAGCCAACTCACAGACCTTATGGATGGCACCATATATTTT. Residues: CASSQLTDLMDGTIYF.

The chain has TRBV12-3 or TRBV12-4 and TRBJ2-6; D is perhaps TRBD1 (6 bases). Trimming took off 1 base at V and 3 bases at J, with 13 bases between the two ends. The CDR3 has 17 amino acids. Here the CDR3 DNA reads TGTGCCAGCAGTTTAGTATTACAGGGTGGTGGGGCCAACGTCCTGACTTTC. This encodes CASSLVLQGGGANVLTF.

This chain connects TRBV6-6 to TRBJ2-7, with no clear D. Germline assignment: CDR1 MNHNY and CDR2 SVGAGI (reference sequence). The CDR3 consists of 12 residues. V gave up 5 bases and J gave up 7 bases, with 12 bases separating them. The CDR3 nucleotides read TGTGCCAGCAGTGACCACCCCGGGGAGCAGTACTTC. It specifies CASSDHPGEQYF.

The V and J genes are TRBV7-9 and TRBJ2-7; 11 positions agree with TRBD2. The J segment lost 6 bases and the V segment lost 0 bases, leaving 4 bases of the junction unmatched. Germline assignment: CDR1 SEHNR and CDR2 FQNEAQ (reference sequence). This CDR3 contains 15 residues. The CDR3 spells CASSLAIAGGGEQYF. CDR3 coding DNA: TGTGCCAGCAGCTTAGCTATAGCGGGAGGGGGCGAGCAGTACTTC. Full variable domain (rest looked up from reference TRBV7-9 and TRBJ2-7): DTGVSQNPRHKITKRGQNVTFRCDPISEHNRLYWYRQTLGQGPEFLTYFQNEAQLEKSRLLSDRFSAERPKGSFSTLEIQRTEQGDSAMYLCASSLAIAGGGEQYFGPGTRLTVT.

This chain joins TRBV20-1 and TRBJ2-5; D is unclear. The CDR3 extends over 11 amino acids. CDR1 DFQATT and CDR2 SNEGSKA come from the germline V gene (reference sequence). Trimming removed 3 bases from V and 5 bases from J, with 7 bases in between. Here the CDR3 reads CSASFRETQYF. CDR3 in DNA: TGCAGTGCTAGCTTCCGGGAGACCCAGTACTTC.

The genes are TRBV6-2 or TRBV6-3 and TRBJ2-7; TRBD2 aligns across 8 bases. Per germline, CDR1 MNHEY and CDR2 SVGEGT. After removal of 6 bases from V and 0 bases from J, the junction contained 13 bases not matched to a gene. The CDR3 covers 17 residues. CDR3 sequence: CASRHGRVRVDSYEQYF. In DNA, the CDR3 is TGTGCCAGCAGGCACGGGAGGGTAAGGGTAGACTCCTACGAGCAGTACTTC.

This clonotype has only a few counts. The rearrangement uses TRBV10-3 and TRBJ2-7, with D unresolved. Germline V lookup: CDR1 ENHRY, CDR2 SYGVKD. V lost 10 bases and J lost 3, with 13 bases in between. This CDR3 contains 12 residues. In nucleotides, the CDR3 is TGTGCCACCGCAAGTGGTAACTACGAGCAGTACTTC. Its translation is CATASGNYEQYF.

This chain joins TRBV5-6 and TRBJ2-7; D may be TRBD1 (6 bases). The CDR3 consists of 14 residues. Germline V lookup: CDR1 SGHDT, CDR2 YYEEEE. V gave up 4 bases and J gave up 6 bases, with 17 bases separating them. DNA for the CDR3: TGTGCCAGCAGCCGGACAGCTCGAGTGTCCGAGCAGTACTTC. This encodes CASSRTARVSEQYF.

The chain recombines TRBV12-3 or TRBV12-4 with TRBJ2-7; 12 positions agree with TRBD2. The CDR3 covers 15 residues. V lost 6 bases and J lost 5; bases outside the gene matches: 8. The CDR3 DNA reads as TGTGCCAGCAGACCTCTAGCGGGGGGGCTAGACGAGCAGTACTTC. Residues: CASRPLAGGLDEQYF.

In its sample, this clonotype was seen a few times. The rearrangement links TRBV6-4 to TRBJ1-1; D gene ambiguous. V was clipped by 2 bases and J by 4 bases, with 14 bases between them. Germline V lookup: CDR1 MRHNA, CDR2 SNTAGT. CDR3 length equals 15 residues. The CDR3 protein is CASSDGSLGGTEAFF. For the CDR3, the DNA is TGTGCCAGCAGTGACGGCTCCCTCGGAGGCACTGAAGCTTTCTTT.

The chain recombines TRBV27 with TRBJ2-7; D is unclear. CDR1 and CDR2 from the germline V gene are MNHEY and SMNVEV (reference sequence). V was shortened by 4 bases and J by 0 bases, with 7 bases between the two germline ends. There are 13 residues in the CDR3. This chain's CDR3 is CASSYGISYEQYF. CDR3 coding DNA: TGTGCCAGCAGTTATGGCATCTCCTACGAGCAGTACTTC.

This clonotype has only a few counts. The chain has TRBV13 and TRBJ2-3, with no clear D. V was pared by 3 bases and J by 2 bases, with 9 bases between. This CDR3 comprises 14 residues. CDR1 and CDR2 from the germline V gene are PRHDT and FYEKMQ (reference sequence). The chain's CDR3 is CASSLGVDTDTQYF. CDR3 bases: TGTGCCAGCAGCTTGGGCGTCGACACAGATACGCAGTATTTT.

The V gene is TRBV7-6, the J gene TRBJ2-6; D unclear. Trimming removed 6 bases at V and 0 bases at J, with 9 bases between. The CDR3 covers 15 residues. CDR1 and CDR2 (germline): SGHVS, FNYEAQ. CDR3 bases: TGTGCCAGCAGTGGGCACCCCTCTGGGGCCAACGTCCTGACTTTC. Translating gives CASSGHPSGANVLTF.

The chain links TRBV14 to TRBJ2-7; no firm D call. Per germline, CDR1 SGHDN and CDR2 FVKESK. Trimming shortened V by 1 base and J by 6 bases, and 10 bases separated the two germline ends. The CDR3 spans 13 residues. This CDR3 is CASSQVWGSEQYF. DNA for the CDR3: TGTGCCAGCAGCCAAGTATGGGGATCCGAGCAGTACTTC.

The chain carries TRBV29-1 and TRBJ2-3; D is uncertain. With 5 bases removed from V and 6 bases from J, the gap between germline ends came to 12 bases. CDR1 and CDR2 from the germline V gene are SQVTM and ANQGSEA. The CDR3 has 12 amino acids. Here the CDR3 DNA reads TGCAGCGTTAGCTCAGAGTGGGATACGCAGTATTTT. This sequence encodes CSVSSEWDTQYF.

CDR3 in amino acids: CASSLAPTTYGSFYEQYF. For the CDR3, the DNA is TGTGCCAGCAGCTTAGCCCCGACAACCTACGGGTCGTTCTACGAGCAGTACTTC. The gene calls are TRBV7-6 and TRBJ2-7; D unresolved. The CDR3 has 18 residues. Germline CDR1 and CDR2: SGHVS and FNYEAQ. V shed 0 bases and J shed 3 bases, with 21 bases lying between them.

The sample holds a few counts of this clonotype. This chain links TRBV12-5 with TRBJ1-1, with D unclear. The V and J ends lost 3 bases and 2 bases respectively, with 7 bases between them. Germline assignment: CDR1 LGHNT and CDR2 FRNRAP. The CDR3 is 13 amino acids. CDR3 region: CASGLRENTEAFF. CDR3 nucleotide sequence: TGTGCTAGTGGTTTAAGGGAAAACACTGAAGCTTTCTTT. The whole variable domain, filled in from reference TRBV12-5 and TRBJ1-1, reads DARVTQTPRHKVTEMGQEVTMRCQPILGHNTVFWYRQTMMQGLELLAYFRNRAPLDDSGMPKDRFSAEMPDATLATLKIQPSEPRDSAVYFCASGLRENTEAFFGQGTRLTVV.

This clonotype was recorded at least ten times. The chain links TRBV6-1 to TRBJ1-6; D call uncertain. V was pared by 6 bases and J by 7 bases, with 10 bases between. The CDR3 runs 13 residues. In germline, CDR1 is MNHNS, CDR2 SASEGT. CDR3 nucleotides: TGTGCCAGCAGGCCGACAAGGAATTCACCCCTCCACTTT. It specifies CASRPTRNSPLHF.

This clonotype has ten or more counts. The chain combines TRBV4-3 with TRBJ2-1; 15 nucleotides agree with TRBD2. CDR3 length equals 16 residues. Germline CDR1 is LGHNA and CDR2 is YSLEER. V lost 2 bases to trimming and J lost 9 bases; unmatched junction nucleotides: 5. Here the CDR3 DNA reads TGCGCCAGCAGCCAATCCTGGACTAGCGGGAGGGGTGAGCAGTTCTTC. Protein sequence: CASSQSWTSGRGEQFF.

The rearrangement joins TRBV7-2 to TRBJ1-2; D is perhaps TRBD1 (5 bases). Per the germline V gene, CDR1 is SGHTA and CDR2 is FQGNSA. V lost 5 bases and J 3 bases, leaving 22 bases between the germline ends. This CDR3 comprises 17 residues. Written as DNA, the CDR3 is TGTGCCAGCAGCCCCGACCCGCGGGGCGGTGTCGACTATGGCTACACCTTC. This gives the protein CASSPDPRGGVDYGYTF.

This clonotype occurred a few times. CDR3 in DNA: TGTGCCACCAGTGACCAGGGACAGGATAACTATGGCTACACCTTC. This sequence encodes CATSDQGQDNYGYTF. V gene TRBV24-1 combines with J gene TRBJ1-2; 8 bases align to TRBD1. V lost 4 bases to trimming and J lost 1 base; unmatched junction nucleotides: 4. The CDR3 is 15 residues long. Germline V CDR1 and CDR2: KGHDR, SFDVKD.

This chain joins TRBV28 and TRBJ2-7; TRBD2 might be the D (5 bases). Germline CDR1 and CDR2: MDHEN and SYDVKM. This CDR3 has 14 residues. Trimming left V 5 bases short and J 5 bases short, with 16 bases between. The chain's CDR3 is CASSNKWTGNEQYF. In DNA form, the CDR3 reads TGTGCCAGCAGTAACAAGTGGACTGGGAACGAGCAGTACTTC.